The 21 T cell receptor beta chains in this list originate from one sample, sequenced in a study of blood T cell repertoires in COVID-19. Sequenced by immunoSEQ multiplex PCR; TCRdb stores in-frame clones only, minus some. The table lists 170,000 or so clones, 84% of them singletons. The sequenced sample was peripheral blood. The source of these receptors is a man between 18 and 35 years old with active or convalescent COVID-19.

The V gene is TRBV13, the J gene TRBJ1-2; 8 nucleotides agree with TRBD1. This CDR3 contains 13 residues. The ends lost 5 bases at V and 5 bases at J; junction bases unmatched: 4. Germline-derived CDR1 and CDR2 are PRHDT and FYEKMQ (reference sequence). This CDR3 is CASSLQGVYGYTF. The DNA for the CDR3 is TGTGCCAGCAGCCTACAGGGGGTGTATGGCTACACCTTC.

The gene calls are TRBV9 and TRBJ2-7; D is unclear. CDR3 length: 13 amino acids. Between the trimmed V and J ends, which lost 4 bases and 2 bases, there was a span of 10 bases. Germline loops: CDR1 SGDLS, CDR2 YYNGEE. The CDR3 region has the DNA TGTGCCAGCAGCCCAGGTCCCCCCTACGAGCAGTACTTC. Protein sequence: CASSPGPPYEQYF. Using reference TRBV9 and TRBJ2-7 for the parts outside the CDR3, the full variable domain is DSGVTQTPKHLITATGQRVTLRCSPRSGDLSVYWYQQSLDQGLQFLIQYYNGEERAKGNILERFSAQQFPDLHSELNLSSLELGDSALYFCASSPGPPYEQYFGPGTRLTVT.

This clone showed up just once. The V and J genes are TRBV6-1 and TRBJ2-1, with D possibly TRBD2 on 6 matching bases. The germline V and J ends were trimmed by 2 bases and 2 bases, with 13 bases remaining between them. The CDR3 is 16 residues long. CDR1 MNHNS and CDR2 SASEGT come from the germline V gene. CDR3 loop: CASSEPIAATYNEQFF. As DNA, the CDR3 is TGTGCCAGCAGTGAACCGATAGCGGCTACCTACAATGAGCAGTTCTTC.

The V and J genes are TRBV18 and TRBJ2-1; 7 nucleotides align to TRBD2. V was pared by 5 bases and J by 0 bases, with 4 bases of the junction left unmatched. The CDR3 loop spans 15 amino acids. Germline values: CDR1 KGHSH, CDR2 LQKENI. The CDR3 DNA sequence: TGTGCCAGCTCAAAAGCGGGGAGCTCCTACAATGAGCAGTTCTTC. This codes for CASSKAGSSYNEQFF.

The gene calls are TRBV27 and TRBJ2-3; TRBD2 might be the D (6 bases). Germline CDR1 reads MNHEY; CDR2 reads SMNVEV (reference sequence). Deletions cut 5 bases from V and 3 bases from J, with 12 bases between. The CDR3 is 14 residues long. CDR3 sequence reads: CASSRRDLTDTQYF. CDR3 nucleotide sequence: TGTGCCAGCAGTAGGCGGGACTTAACAGATACGCAGTATTTT.

The chain combines TRBV27 with TRBJ2-7; 11 bases agree with TRBD1. The CDR3 loop spans 16 amino acids. The V gene's germline CDR1 is MNHEY and CDR2 SMNVEV (reference sequence). V gave up 5 bases and J gave up 0 bases; unmatched junction bases: 6. The CDR3, as DNA: TGTGCCAGCAGTCAAGAGGGGACAGGGGGCTCCTACGAGCAGTACTTC. Protein product: CASSQEGTGGSYEQYF.

The chain is built from TRBV5-1 and TRBJ2-5; 10 bases fit TRBD2. The CDR3 is made up of 16 amino acids. The V segment lost 5 bases and the J segment 0 bases; nucleotides outside the gene matches: 7. CDR1 is SGHRS and CDR2 is YFSETQ in the germline V gene. CDR3 in amino acids: CASRIGLAEDQETQYF. DNA of the CDR3: TGCGCCAGCAGGATAGGACTAGCGGAAGACCAAGAGACCCAGTACTTC.

This clone has just one count. This chain uses TRBV6-5 with TRBJ2-7, with 7 bases lining up with TRBD1. This CDR3 is built from 14 residues. Germline lookup yields CDR1 MNHEY and CDR2 SVGAGI. Trimming took 6 bases from V and 7 from J; bases not matched to a gene: 12. The CDR3 here is CASSARHRGGEQYF. The CDR3 bases are TGTGCCAGCAGCGCCCGCCACAGGGGTGGAGAGCAGTACTTC.

The genes are TRBV6-2 or TRBV6-3 and TRBJ2-1; 9 nucleotides align to TRBD2. V trimming: 0 bases; J trimming: 7 bases; junction bases outside the gene matches: 4. The CDR3 has 15 residues. Germline CDR1 MNHEY, CDR2 SVGEGT. The CDR3 DNA is TGTGCCAGCAGTTACTCAGGACTAGCGAATAATGAGCAGTTCTTC. This translates into CASSYSGLANNEQFF.

The chain couples TRBV2 to TRBJ1-5; possibly TRBD1 for D (5 bases). CDR3 length: 16 amino acids. Trimming took off 2 bases at V and 5 bases at J, with 16 bases between the two ends. Germline assignment: CDR1 SNHLY and CDR2 FYNNEI. For the CDR3, the DNA is TGTGCCAGCAGTGAAATGCCAGGGCTAAGAGATCAGCCCCAGCATTTT. Translated: CASSEMPGLRDQPQHF.

This rearrangement joins TRBV9 to TRBJ1-2; D gene ambiguous. This CDR3 spans 16 amino acids. V lost 0 bases and J 5 bases, leaving 17 bases between the germline ends. Germline V CDR1 and CDR2: SGDLS, YYNGEE. The DNA of the CDR3 is TGTGCCAGCAGCGTAGCTTTCGGGAACGAAGGGTATGGCTACACCTTC. Amino acids: CASSVAFGNEGYGYTF.

The chain has TRBV2 and TRBJ2-5, with TRBD2 as a possible D gene (7 bases). With 5 bases removed from V and 4 bases from J, the gap between germline ends came to 20 bases. The CDR3 is made up of 16 amino acids. Germline V gives CDR1 SNHLY, CDR2 FYNNEI. The CDR3 sequence: CASSLNSGGRGETQYF. The CDR3 DNA is TGTGCCAGCAGTTTGAATTCGGGGGGCAGGGGAGAGACCCAGTACTTC.

The genes are TRBV11-2 and TRBJ1-3, with 9 bases lining up with TRBD1. The length of the CDR3 is 14 residues. The V segment lost 5 bases and the J segment 4 bases; nucleotides outside the gene matches: 3. The germline CDR1 and CDR2 sequences are SGHAT and FQNNGV. The CDR3 DNA sequence: TGTGCCAGCAGCGCCGGGACAGGGGGAAACACCATATATTTT. This gives the protein CASSAGTGGNTIYF.

This clone has just one count. This sequence joins TRBV11-2 and TRBJ2-1; 12 positions agree with TRBD1. Trimming at V came to 5 bases and at J to 9 bases, leaving 11 bases not matched to a gene. Per the germline V gene, CDR1 is SGHAT and CDR2 is FQNNGV. The CDR3 spans 16 residues. CDR3 sequence reads: CASSPSLGQGAGEQFF. The CDR3 DNA follows: TGTGCCAGCAGCCCTAGCTTGGGACAGGGGGCGGGTGAGCAGTTCTTC.

The chain employs TRBV11-3 and TRBJ2-5; TRBD2 is a possible D gene (7 bases). The CDR3 runs 15 residues. In germline, CDR1 is SGHNT, CDR2 YENEEA. V was clipped by 3 bases and J by 4 bases, with 15 bases between them. CDR3 nucleotides: TGTGCCAGCAGCTTTGGGGGGGCCCAAGGAGAGACCCAGTACTTC. Translation gives CASSFGGAQGETQYF.

V is TRBV18 and J is TRBJ2-2; 8 nucleotides match TRBD2. The CDR3 covers 18 residues. V dropped 2 bases and J dropped 1; count of bases not matched to a gene: 9. From germline, CDR1 is KGHSH and CDR2 LQKENI. The CDR3 region has the DNA TGTGCCAGCTCACCAAGGGAGCAAGCGGGGGTGAACACCGGGGAGCTGTTTTTT. Encoded protein: CASSPREQAGVNTGELFF.

About this clone: Other DNA sequences in this sample translate to the same CDR3. V is TRBV10-3 and J is TRBJ1-1; D uncertain. CDR1 ENHRY and CDR2 SYGVKD come from the germline V gene. There are 13 residues in the CDR3. V was pared by 3 bases and J by 2 bases, with 7 bases between. CDR3 coding DNA: TGTGCCATCAGTGATTCGGTTAACACTGAAGCTTTCTTT. This encodes CAISDSVNTEAFF.

In this sample, this clone turned up once. This chain connects TRBV7-2 to TRBJ2-2; the D gene is possibly TRBD2 (5 bases). The V gene's germline CDR1 is SGHTA and CDR2 FQGNSA. The CDR3 sequence is 17 residues long. Trimming pared 1 base from V and 7 bases from J, leaving 19 bases between. This CDR3 is CASSLGPPPGFNGELFF. The CDR3 DNA is TGTGCCAGCAGCTTAGGTCCGCCACCGGGATTCAACGGGGAGCTGTTTTTT. The full variable domain, rest sourced from reference TRBV7-2 and TRBJ2-2, is GAGVSQSPSNKVTEKGKDVELRCDPISGHTALYWYRQSLGQGLEFLIYFQGNSAPDKSGLPSDRFSAERTGGSVSTLTIQRTQQEDSAVYLCASSLGPPPGFNGELFFGEGSRLTVL.

This rearrangement joins TRBV4-3 to TRBJ2-5, with 10 bases that match TRBD2. The CDR3 sequence is 16 residues long. After removal of 0 bases from V and 5 bases from J, the junction contained 6 bases not matched to a gene. Germline V gene sequence: CDR1 LGHNA, CDR2 YSLEER. In DNA, the CDR3 is TGCGCCAGCAGCCAAGATATAGCGGGAGGAGTGGAGACCCAGTACTTC. Translating gives CASSQDIAGGVETQYF.

The chain carries TRBV5-1 and TRBJ1-6; 9 bases are a match to TRBD1. Germline-derived CDR1 and CDR2 are SGHRS and YFSETQ. V lost 4 bases to trimming and J lost 8 bases; unmatched junction nucleotides: 4. The CDR3 sequence is 14 residues long. The CDR3 loop reads CASSQGQGYSPLHF. In DNA form, the CDR3 reads TGCGCCAGCAGCCAGGGACAGGGCTATTCACCCCTCCACTTT.

V usage is TRBV5-1 and J usage is TRBJ2-1, with D tentatively TRBD2 (6 bases). The CDR3 runs 15 residues. V shed 5 bases and J shed 1 base, with 13 bases lying between them. The germline gives CDR1 SGHRS, CDR2 YFSETQ. CDR3 in amino acids: CASRMASESYNEQFF. The CDR3 nucleotides read TGCGCCAGCAGAATGGCTAGCGAGTCCTACAATGAGCAGTTCTTC.